What follows describes a single T cell receptor beta chain. Its target is not known. The CDR3 contains 16 residues. The V end was cut by 0 bases, the J end by 0 bases, with 12 bases between. The V gene's germline CDR1 is LNHNV and CDR2 YYDKDF (reference sequence). The data were taken from a study of T cell repertoires in cytomegalovirus infection. Study information: Alongside well-studied HLA-B-restricted CMV epitopes, recently identified HLA-C-restricted CMV epitopes were also used. Study findings and constraints: In two of eight donors, the top clonotype was HLA-C-restricted CMV-specific.

MiXCR, run by TCRdb on the reads, gives a single entry per CDR3 protein. The repertoire consists of roughly 990,000 distinct CDR3 sequences, with 31% occurring once and the leading ten covering around an eighth. Material: cultured CD8+ T cells from PBMCs, obtained from culture after CMV antigen stimulation. This chain uses TRBV15 with TRBJ2-7; TRBD2 is a possible D gene (6 bases). This receptor was identified in a human donor in good health (CMV status not recorded). Some clones in this sample may be carry-over from other donors' samples. The CDR3 region has the DNA TGTGCCACCAGCAGAGATTTGGGGGGAAGCTCCTACGAGCAGTACTTC. It is translated as CATSRDLGGSSYEQYF. Drawing the rest from reference TRBV15 and TRBJ2-7, the complete variable domain is DAMVIQNPRYQVTQFGKPVTLSCSQTLNHNVMYWYQQKSSQAPKLLFHYYDKDFNNEADTPDNFQSRRPNTSFCFLDIRSPGLGDTAMYLCATSRDLGGSSYEQYFGPGTRLTVT.